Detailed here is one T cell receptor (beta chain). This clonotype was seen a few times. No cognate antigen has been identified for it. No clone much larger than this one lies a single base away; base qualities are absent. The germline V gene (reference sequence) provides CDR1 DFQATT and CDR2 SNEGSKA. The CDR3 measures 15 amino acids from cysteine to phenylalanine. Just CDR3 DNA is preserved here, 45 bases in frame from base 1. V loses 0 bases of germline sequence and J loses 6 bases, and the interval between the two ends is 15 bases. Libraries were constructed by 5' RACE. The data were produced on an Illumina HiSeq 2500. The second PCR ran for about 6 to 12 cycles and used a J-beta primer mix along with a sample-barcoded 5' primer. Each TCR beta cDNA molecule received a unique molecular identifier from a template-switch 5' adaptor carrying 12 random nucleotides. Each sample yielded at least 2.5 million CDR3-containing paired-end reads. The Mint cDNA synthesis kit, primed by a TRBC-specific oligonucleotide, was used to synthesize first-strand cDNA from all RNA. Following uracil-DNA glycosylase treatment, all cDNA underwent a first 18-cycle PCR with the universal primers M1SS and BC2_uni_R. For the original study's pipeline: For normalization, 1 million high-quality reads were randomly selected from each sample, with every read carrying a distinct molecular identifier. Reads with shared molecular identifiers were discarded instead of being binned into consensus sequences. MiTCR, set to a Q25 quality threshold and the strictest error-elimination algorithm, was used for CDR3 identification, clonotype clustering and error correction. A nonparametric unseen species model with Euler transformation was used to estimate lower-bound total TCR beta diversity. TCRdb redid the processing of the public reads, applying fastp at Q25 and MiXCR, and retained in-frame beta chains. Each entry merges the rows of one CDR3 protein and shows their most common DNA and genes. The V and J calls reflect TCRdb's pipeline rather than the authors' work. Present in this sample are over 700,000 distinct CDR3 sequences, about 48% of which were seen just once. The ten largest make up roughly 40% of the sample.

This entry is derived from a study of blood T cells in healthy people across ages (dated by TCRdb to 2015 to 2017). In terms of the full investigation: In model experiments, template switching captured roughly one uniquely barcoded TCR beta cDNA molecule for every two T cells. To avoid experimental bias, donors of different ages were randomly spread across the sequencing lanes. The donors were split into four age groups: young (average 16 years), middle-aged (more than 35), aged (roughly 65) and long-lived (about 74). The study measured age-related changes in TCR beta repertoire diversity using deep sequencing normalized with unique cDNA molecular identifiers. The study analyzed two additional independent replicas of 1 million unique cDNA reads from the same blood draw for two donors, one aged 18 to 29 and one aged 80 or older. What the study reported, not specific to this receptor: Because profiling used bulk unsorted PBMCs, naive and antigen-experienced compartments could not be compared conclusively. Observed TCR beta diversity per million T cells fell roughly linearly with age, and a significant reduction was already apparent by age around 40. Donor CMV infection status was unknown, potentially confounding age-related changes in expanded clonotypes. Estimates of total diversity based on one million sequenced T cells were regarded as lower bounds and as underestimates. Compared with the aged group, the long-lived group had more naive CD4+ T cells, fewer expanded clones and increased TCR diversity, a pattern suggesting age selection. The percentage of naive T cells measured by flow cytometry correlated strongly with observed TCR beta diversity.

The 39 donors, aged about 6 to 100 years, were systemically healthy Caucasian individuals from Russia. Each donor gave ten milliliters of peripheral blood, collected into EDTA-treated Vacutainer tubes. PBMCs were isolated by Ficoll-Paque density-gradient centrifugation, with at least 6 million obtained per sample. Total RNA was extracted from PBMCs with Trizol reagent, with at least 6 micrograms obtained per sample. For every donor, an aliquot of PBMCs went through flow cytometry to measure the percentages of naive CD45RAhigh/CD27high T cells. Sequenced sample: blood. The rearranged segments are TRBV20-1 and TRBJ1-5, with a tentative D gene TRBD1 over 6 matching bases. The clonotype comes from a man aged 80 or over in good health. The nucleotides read TGCAGTGCTAGAGACCCCCCGGGGGCTAGTCAGCCCCAGCATTTT. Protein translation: CSARDPPGASQPQHF.